This TCR beta chain was identified during a study of neoadjuvant anti-PD-1 for oral cavity cancer. This clone showed up just a few times. CDR1 is SQVTM, CDR2 ANQGSEA, per germline. CDR3 length equals 13 residues. V shed 3 bases and J shed 8 bases, with 16 bases lying between them. Measured with immunoSEQ multiplex PCR; TCRdb has only the in-frame clones, and not every one. The sample has over 15,000 clones; roughly 78% are singletons. The clonotype originates from a person aged 35-79 years with oral cavity squamous cell carcinoma. The material sequenced was PBMCs, taken before nivolumab (anti-PD-1) treatment. The chain carries TRBV29-1 and TRBJ1-2; no clear D gene. The CDR3 coding sequence is TGCAGCGTTGATCGGCCCACAACCTGGGGCTACACCTTC. Its translation is CSVDRPTTWGYTF.